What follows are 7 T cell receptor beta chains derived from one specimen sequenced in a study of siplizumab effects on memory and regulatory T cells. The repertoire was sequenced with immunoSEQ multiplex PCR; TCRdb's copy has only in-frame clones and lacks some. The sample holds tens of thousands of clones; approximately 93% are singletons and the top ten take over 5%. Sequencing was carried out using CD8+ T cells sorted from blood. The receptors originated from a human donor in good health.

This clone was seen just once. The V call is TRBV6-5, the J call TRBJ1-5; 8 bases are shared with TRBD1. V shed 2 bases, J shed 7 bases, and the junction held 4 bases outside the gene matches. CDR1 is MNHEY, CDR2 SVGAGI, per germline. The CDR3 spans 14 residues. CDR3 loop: CASSYGGQGQPQHF. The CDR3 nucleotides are TGTGCCAGCAGTTACGGTGGACAGGGACAGCCCCAGCATTTT.

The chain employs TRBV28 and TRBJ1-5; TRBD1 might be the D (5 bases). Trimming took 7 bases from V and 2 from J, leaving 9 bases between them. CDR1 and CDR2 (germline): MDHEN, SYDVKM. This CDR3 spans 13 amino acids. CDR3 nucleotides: TGTGCCAGCACGCAGGGCGGCAATCAGCCCCAGCATTTT. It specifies CASTQGGNQPQHF. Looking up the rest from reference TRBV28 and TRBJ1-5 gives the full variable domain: DVKVTQSSRYLVKRTGEKVFLECVQDMDHENMFWYRQDPGLGLRLIYFSYDVKMKEKGDIPEGYSVSREKKERFSLILESASTNQTSMYLCASTQGGNQPQHFGDGTRLSIL.

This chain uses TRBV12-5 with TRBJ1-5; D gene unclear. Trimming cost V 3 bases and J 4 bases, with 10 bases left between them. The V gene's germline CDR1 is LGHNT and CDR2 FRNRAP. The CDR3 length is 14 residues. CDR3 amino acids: CASGFYPGNQPQHF. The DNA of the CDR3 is TGTGCTAGTGGTTTTTACCCGGGGAATCAGCCCCAGCATTTT.

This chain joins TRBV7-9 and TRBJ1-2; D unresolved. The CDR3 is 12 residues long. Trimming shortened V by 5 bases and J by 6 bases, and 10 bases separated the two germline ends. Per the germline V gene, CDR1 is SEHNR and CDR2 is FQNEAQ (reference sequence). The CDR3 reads CASSPTRDGYTF. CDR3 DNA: TGTGCCAGCAGCCCAACGAGGGATGGCTACACCTTC.

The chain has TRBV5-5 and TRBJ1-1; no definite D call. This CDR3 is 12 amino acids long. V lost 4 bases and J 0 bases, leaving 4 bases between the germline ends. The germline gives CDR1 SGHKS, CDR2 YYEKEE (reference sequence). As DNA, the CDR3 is TGTGCCAGCAGCAAGATGAACACTGAAGCTTTCTTT. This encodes CASSKMNTEAFF.

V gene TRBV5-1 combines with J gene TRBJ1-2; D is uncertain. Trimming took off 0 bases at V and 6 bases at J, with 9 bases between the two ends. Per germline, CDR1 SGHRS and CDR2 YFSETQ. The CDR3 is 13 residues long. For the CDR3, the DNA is TGCGCCAGCAGCTTGGCTAGGTCTGATGGCTACACCTTC. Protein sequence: CASSLARSDGYTF.

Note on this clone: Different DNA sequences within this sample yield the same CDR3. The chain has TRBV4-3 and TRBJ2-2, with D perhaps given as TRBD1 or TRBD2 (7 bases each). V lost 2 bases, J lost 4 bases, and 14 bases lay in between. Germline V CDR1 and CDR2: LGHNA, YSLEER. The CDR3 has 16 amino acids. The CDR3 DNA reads TGCGCCAGCAGCCAATACCTCAGGGGGGGCACCGGGGAGCTGTTTTTT. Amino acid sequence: CASSQYLRGGTGELFF.